This T cell receptor (beta chain) is from a study of T cell therapy after organ transplantation. Study observations and caveats: Effects of concurrent antirejection and antiviral medications were not evaluable. CD8 clonality fold change after therapy inversely tracked pretherapy clonality.

These patients had received solid-organ transplants and had drug-resistant or recurrent cytomegalovirus. As to this clone: What it binds is not known.

Sequencing was performed with immunoSEQ multiplex PCR; in TCRdb, only in-frame clones are kept and a portion is missing. Of over 45,000 clones listed, about 94% are singletons. The germline V gene encodes CDR1 MNHNY and CDR2 SVGAGI (reference sequence). The CDR3 runs 16 residues. The V segment lost 2 bases and the J segment 0 bases; nucleotides outside the gene matches: 6. The material was CD8+ T cells from blood, obtained before autologous CMV-specific T cell therapy. The receptor comes from a human patient who had received a solid organ transplant and had CMV disease. V is TRBV6-6 and J is TRBJ2-7; 8 bases are shared with TRBD2. CDR3 loop: CASSYGLATSSYEQYF. The CDR3 nucleotides are TGTGCCAGCAGTTACGGACTAGCCACCAGCTCCTACGAGCAGTACTTC.